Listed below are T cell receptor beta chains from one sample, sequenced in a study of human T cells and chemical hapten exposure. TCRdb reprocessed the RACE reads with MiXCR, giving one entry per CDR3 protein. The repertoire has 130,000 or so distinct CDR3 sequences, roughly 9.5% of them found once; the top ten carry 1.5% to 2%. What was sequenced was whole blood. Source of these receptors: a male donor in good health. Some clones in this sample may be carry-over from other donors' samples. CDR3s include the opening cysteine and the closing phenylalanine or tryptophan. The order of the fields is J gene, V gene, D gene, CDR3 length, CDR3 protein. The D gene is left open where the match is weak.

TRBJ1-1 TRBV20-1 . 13 CSARGSHDTEAFF
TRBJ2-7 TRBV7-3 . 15 CASSLGTEVSYEQYF
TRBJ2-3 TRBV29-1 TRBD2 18 CSVDGLAGGLSSTDTQYF
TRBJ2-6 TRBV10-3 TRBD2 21 CAISVPRTSGGAIPGANVLTF
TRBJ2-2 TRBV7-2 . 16 CASSLAGPRNGGELFF
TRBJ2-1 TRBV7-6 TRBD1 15 CASSGRQGGVDEQFF
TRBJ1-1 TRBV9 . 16 CASSVGPIGPNTEAFF
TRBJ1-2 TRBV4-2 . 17 CASSQDRAAHTNYGYTF
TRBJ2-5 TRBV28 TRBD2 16 CASRPPSGGYQETQYF
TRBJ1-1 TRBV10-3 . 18 CAISENKGGLQGSTEAFF
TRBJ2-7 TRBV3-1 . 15 CASSPSSGRPPEQYF
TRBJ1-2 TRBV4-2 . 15 CASSQESGTNYGYTF
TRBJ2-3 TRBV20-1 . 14 CSARSLASTDTQYF
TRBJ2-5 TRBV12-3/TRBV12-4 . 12 CASRPTSGTQYF
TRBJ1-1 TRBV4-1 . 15 CASSHPLTGIGEAFF
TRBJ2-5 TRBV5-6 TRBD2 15 CASSAGLAMVRTQYF
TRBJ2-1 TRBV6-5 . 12 CASSPDNNEQFF
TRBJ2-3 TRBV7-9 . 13 CATRGPAGDTQYF
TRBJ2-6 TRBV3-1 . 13 CASQTSGANVLTF
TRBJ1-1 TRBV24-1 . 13 CATSDPRTSEAFF
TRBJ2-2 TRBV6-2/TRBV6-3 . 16 CASSPGAAGRAGELFF
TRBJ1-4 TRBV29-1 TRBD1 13 CSVGQGLREKLFF
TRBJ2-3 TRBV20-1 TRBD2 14 CSAHTSASTDTQYF
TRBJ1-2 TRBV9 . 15 CASSVGTQGIYGYTF
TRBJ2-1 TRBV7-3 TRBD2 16 CASSETTSGPYNEQFF
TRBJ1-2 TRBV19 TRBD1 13 CASRQGTNYGYTF
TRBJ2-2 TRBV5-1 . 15 CASSLGQQNTGELFF
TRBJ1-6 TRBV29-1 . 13 CSVAAQDNSPLHF
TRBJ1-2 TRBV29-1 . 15 CSVDSAENGDYGYTF
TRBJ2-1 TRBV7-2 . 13 CASSFRVGDEQFF
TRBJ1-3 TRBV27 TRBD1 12 CASSSGGSTIYF
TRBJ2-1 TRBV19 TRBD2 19 CASSIGRTSGSLSYNEQFF
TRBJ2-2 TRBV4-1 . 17 CASSLSAEWDGTGELFF
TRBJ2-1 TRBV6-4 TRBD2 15 CASSVSLAENNEQFF
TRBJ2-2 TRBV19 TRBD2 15 CARQKREGRTGELFF
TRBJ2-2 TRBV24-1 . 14 CATSDYTDTGELFF
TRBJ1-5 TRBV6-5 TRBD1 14 CASSLGQPNQPQHF
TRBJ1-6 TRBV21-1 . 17 CASGYLRSPTYNSPLHF
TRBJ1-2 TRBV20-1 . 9 CSARTQGAF
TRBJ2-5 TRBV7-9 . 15 CASSLEGFGGETQYF
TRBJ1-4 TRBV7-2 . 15 CASSLGQGRVEKLFF
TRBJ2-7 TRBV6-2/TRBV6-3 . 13 CASSYLRAYEQYF
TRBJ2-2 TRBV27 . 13 CASSLGNTGELFF
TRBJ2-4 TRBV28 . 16 CASSFGAGTAKNIQYF
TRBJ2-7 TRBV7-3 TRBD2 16 CASSLYPSGDSYEQYF
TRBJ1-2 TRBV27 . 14 CASSFGPYNYGYTF
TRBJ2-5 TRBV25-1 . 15 CASSLQGGRQETQYF
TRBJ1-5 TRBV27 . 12 CASRQGLQPQHF
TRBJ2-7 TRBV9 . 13 CASSPWAEGEQYF
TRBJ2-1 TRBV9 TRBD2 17 CASSVLGGRATYNEQFF
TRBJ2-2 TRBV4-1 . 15 CASSQAPRFPGELFF